The entry that follows covers one TCR beta chain sequence. Its antigen remains unidentified. Healthy HIV-negative adults with no recent acute infections or vaccinations were recruited as donors. Donors, without exception, were Caucasian adults residing in Nashville, Tennessee. The data belong to a study of shared clonotypes between healthy human individuals. Whole-study results and caveats: The generation probabilities recorded for non-shared clonotypes fell below those of clonotypes shared by all four donors.

Original processing notes: Filtering differed because ImmunoSEQ produced junction-only sequences that carried no quality scores. Assay used: immunoSEQ multiplex PCR; TCRdb lists only in-frame clones, some missing. That table supplies the V and J calls and clone size; D and trimming were determined from the DNA. The data show about 2 million clones, 85% to 95% seen once. The CDR3 totals 13 residues. Germline V lookup: CDR1 SGHRS, CDR2 YFSETQ. The V gene lost 1 base and the J gene lost 3 bases, with 6 bases spanning the gap. The source material was naive CD4+ T cells sorted from blood. Subset: CD45RA+ positively selected. This sequence originates from a man aged 18-30 years in good health. The chain recombines TRBV5-1 with TRBJ2-3; no firm D call. The CDR3 here is CASSLKATDTQYF. The CDR3, as DNA: TGCGCCAGCAGCTTGAAGGCGACAGATACGCAGTATTTT.